These 13 T cell receptor beta chains were sequenced from one sample in a study of spatial heterogeneity in lung cancer. Study-wide findings and caveats: Tumor mutation count correlated with how many alpha and beta TCRs expanded intratumorally.

Indicated time point: sample taken at primary tumor resection. TCRdb ran MiXCR on the 5' RACE reads and lists one entry per CDR3 protein. Here the sample spans 8,300 or so distinct CDR3 sequences, over 8% being singletons. For these TCRs, the target antigens are not known. The sequenced sample was lung tumor tissue, obtained at surgery. The receptors shown here come from a male donor with early-stage non-small cell lung cancer.

In this sample, this clonotype turned up many times. The rearrangement joins TRBV14 to TRBJ2-1; tentatively, D is TRBD1 or TRBD2 (6 bases each). The CDR3 has 16 residues. Germline V gives CDR1 SGHDN, CDR2 FVKESK. Trimming cost V 4 bases and J 10 bases, with 23 bases left between them. CDR3 nucleotide sequence: TGTGCCAGCAGCCCCGCGAAGGGGATGGGGGGCGGCGAGCAGTTCTTC. Its translation: CASSPAKGMGGGEQFF.

In this sample, this clonotype is medium-sized (0.01 to 0.1%). This chain connects TRBV6-5 to TRBJ2-6; D is undetermined. Germline V gene sequence: CDR1 MNHEY, CDR2 SVGAGI. V shed 4 bases and J shed 9 bases, with 22 bases lying between them. This CDR3 is 17 amino acids long. The CDR3 loop is CASSSTSAVSEVNVLTF. The CDR3 DNA sequence: TGTGCCAGCAGTTCTACATCGGCTGTTTCGGAAGTCAACGTCCTGACTTTC.

This clonotype qualifies as medium-sized. The rearrangement links TRBV11-2 to TRBJ2-3; the D gene is possibly TRBD2 (6 bases). V was shortened by 3 bases and J by 2 bases, with 12 bases between the two germline ends. Germline CDR1 and CDR2: SGHAT and FQNNGV. The CDR3 has 15 residues. The CDR3 region is CASSFRSGNTDTQYF. The CDR3 DNA sequence: TGTGCCAGCAGCTTCCGTAGCGGAAACACAGATACGCAGTATTTT.

This clonotype has a handful of counts. V is TRBV5-5 and J is TRBJ2-7; tentative D call: TRBD2 (7 bases). Germline CDR1 reads SGHKS; CDR2 reads YYEKEE (reference sequence). V dropped 0 bases and J dropped 1 base, with 20 bases sitting between them. CDR3 size: 18 residues. The CDR3 protein is CASSLAGQAGPGSYEQYF. For the CDR3, the DNA is TGTGCCAGCAGCTTGGCGGGACAAGCGGGACCCGGTTCCTACGAGCAGTACTTC.

In this sample, this clonotype turned up a few times. V and J are TRBV2 and TRBJ1-6; tentative D call: TRBD1 (5 bases). The CDR3 is made up of 15 amino acids. V lost 7 bases, J lost 10 bases, and 20 bases lay in between. Looked up from germline, CDR1 is SNHLY and CDR2 is FYNNEI. CDR3 amino acids: CASTELGGLDSPLHF. In DNA form, the CDR3 reads TGTGCCAGCACCGAGCTGGGGGGACTAGACTCACCCCTCCACTTT.

In its sample, this clonotype ranks as medium-sized. J is TRBJ2-2 and V is TRBV4-2; D is unclear. The V and J ends lost 1 base and 6 bases respectively, with 6 bases between them. CDR1 and CDR2 (germline): LGHNA, YNFKEQ. This CDR3 contains 13 residues. DNA for the CDR3: TGTGCCAGCAGCCAAGCCCGGGCCGGGGAGCTGTTTTTT. Protein sequence: CASSQARAGELFF.

There are many counts of this clonotype. The V gene is TRBV28, the J gene TRBJ2-7, with 8 bases identical to TRBD1. This CDR3 comprises 15 residues. The germline V gene encodes CDR1 MDHEN and CDR2 SYDVKM. The V gene end was trimmed by 4 bases and the J gene end by 6 bases; junction bases not matched to a gene: 11. DNA of the CDR3: TGTGCCAGCAGTTCATCCGGACAGGGTCTTCGCGAGCAGTACTTC. Protein: CASSSSGQGLREQYF.

This clonotype was detected ten times or more. The rearrangement uses TRBV19 and TRBJ1-1; D gene ambiguous. The germline CDR1 and CDR2 sequences are LNHDA and SQIVND (reference sequence). The length of the CDR3 is 12 residues. V lost 3 bases to trimming and J lost 8 bases, with 10 bases between them. The CDR3 region has the DNA TGTGCCAGTAGTATGCGGGGAGGGGAAGCTTTCTTT. It encodes CASSMRGGEAFF.

This clonotype was seen a few times. The gene calls are TRBV20-1 and TRBJ2-1; D unresolved. The CDR3 is 14 amino acids. The germline V gene has CDR1 DFQATT and CDR2 SNEGSKA (reference sequence). Trimming cost V 4 bases and J 0 bases, with 10 bases left between them. The CDR3 DNA reads as TGCAGTGCTAAAACCCGAAGCTCCTACAATGAGCAGTTCTTC. Its translation: CSAKTRSSYNEQFF.

This clonotype was counted at least ten times. The gene calls are TRBV19 and TRBJ1-2; D is possibly TRBD1 (5 bases). Trimming shortened V by 4 bases and J by 7 bases, and 13 bases separated the two germline ends. The CDR3 totals 13 residues. Germline V gene lookup returns CDR1 LNHDA and CDR2 SQIVND (reference sequence). The CDR3 protein is CASSTGLKGGYTF. Written as DNA, the CDR3 is TGTGCCAGTAGTACAGGGTTGAAGGGTGGCTACACCTTC.

There are many counts of this clonotype. This rearrangement joins TRBV19 to TRBJ2-7; TRBD1 matches 7 bases. V lost 6 bases to trimming and J lost 5 bases; unmatched junction nucleotides: 1. Germline V gene data show CDR1 as LNHDA and CDR2 as SQIVND (reference sequence). The CDR3 extends over 11 amino acids. The CDR3 protein is CASSDRDEQYF. DNA for the CDR3: TGTGCCAGTAGCGACAGGGACGAGCAGTACTTC. Drawing the rest from reference TRBV19 and TRBJ2-7, the complete variable domain is DGGITQSPKYLFRKEGQNVTLSCEQNLNHDAMYWYRQDPGQGLRLIYYSQIVNDFQKGDIAEGYSVSREKKESFPLTVTSAQKNPTAFYLCASSDRDEQYFGPGTRLTVT.

The chain's CDR3 is CASSRVGQGEGYTF. CDR3 bases: TGTGCCAGCTCCAGAGTGGGACAGGGGGAGGGCTACACCTTC. This sequence joins TRBV7-2 and TRBJ1-2; 11 bases are shared with TRBD1. Germline V gene data show CDR1 as SGHTA and CDR2 as FQGNSA. The ends lost 8 bases at V and 8 bases at J; junction bases unmatched: 10. This CDR3 contains 14 residues.

In its sample, this clonotype is medium-sized. The chain is built from TRBV11-2 and TRBJ2-1, with no clear D. The V end lost 2 bases, the J end lost 14 bases, and 22 bases lay between the germline ends. CDR3 length: 15 amino acids. Germline V gene lookup returns CDR1 SGHAT and CDR2 FQNNGV. CDR3 sequence reads: CASSLQVVGISEKFF. CDR3 in DNA: TGTGCCAGCAGCTTACAGGTAGTCGGAATTTCGGAGAAGTTCTTC.